Listed below are T cell receptor beta chains from one sample, sequenced in a study of Tregs in tolerant kidney transplant recipients. Produced via immunoSEQ multiplex PCR; TCRdb's table is partial and in-frame only. The sample shows about 81,000 clones, roughly 90% of them seen only once. The material sequenced was CD4+ T cells from blood (PBMCs), taken 24 months after the transplant. These receptors originate from a human patient who received a combined kidney and bone marrow transplant. The T cells may come from the graft donor. Each CDR3 is given with its conserved first and last residue. A D gene is named only where the DNA matches it firmly. For some rows the clone size is stated as once, few or many, or as a class when expanded; others skip it.

TRBV18	TRBJ1-5	once	TRBD1	TGTGCCAGCTCACCCCTTCAGACAGGGGGATGGCAGCCCCAGCATTTT	CASSPLQTGGWQPQHF
TRBV7-9	TRBJ2-1	.	TRBD2	TGTGCCAGCAGCTTCGGGGGGCTAGCGGGTGAGCAGTTCTTC	CASSFGGLAGEQFF
TRBV12-5	TRBJ1-4	.	TRBD1	TGTGCTAGTGGCCCCGGACAGGGGGCAAGGGAAAAACTGTTTTTT	CASGPGQGAREKLFF
TRBV7-2	TRBJ1-2	.	.	TGTGCCAGCAGCTCTGGGGGCCAGGCGGCCTATGGCTACACCTTC	CASSSGGQAAYGYTF
TRBV7-9	TRBJ1-1	.	.	TGTGCCAGCAGCCACCCAAGGGGGAACACTGAAGCTTTCTTT	CASSHPRGNTEAFF
TRBV11-3	TRBJ2-2	.	TRBD2	TGTGCCAGCAGCTTAGGTGCGGGAGGGTCCGGGGAGCTGTTTTTT	CASSLGAGGSGELFF
TRBV10-2	TRBJ2-3	once	TRBD2	TGCGCCAGCAGTGACGTAGCGGGAGATTTAGATACGCAGTATTTT	CASSDVAGDLDTQYF
TRBV4-1	TRBJ2-1	.	TRBD2	TGCGCCAGCAGCCGAATAGCGGGGGACTACAATGAGCAGTTCTTC	CASSRIAGDYNEQFF
TRBV19	TRBJ1-1	.	TRBD1	TGTGCCAGTAGTATACAAGGGACAGGCATGAACACTGAAGCTTTCTTT	CASSIQGTGMNTEAFF
TRBV5-4	TRBJ2-7	.	.	TGTGCCAGCAGCTTCCAGGATGCCTACGAGCAGTACTTC	CASSFQDAYEQYF
TRBV10-3	TRBJ1-1	.	.	TGTGCCATCTCCGGCAGGGACACTGAAGCTTTCTTT	CAISGRDTEAFF
TRBV28	TRBJ1-2	.	TRBD1	TGTGCCAGCAGTTCTCCGGGACAGGGACCTAACTATGGCTACACCTTC	CASSSPGQGPNYGYTF
TRBV2	TRBJ2-3	.	.	TGTGCCAGCACGGGGTTACAGGGAGGGCTTGATTTT	CASTGLQGGLDF
TRBV5-1	TRBJ1-4	.	.	TGCGCCAGCAGCTTGGTGCGGGGGGGCGGTACAGATAATGAAAAACTGTTTTTT	CASSLVRGGGTDNEKLFF
TRBV29-1	TRBJ1-1	.	TRBD1	TGCAGCGTTGAGGGTTCCGGGACAGGGTTCTCTGAAGCTTTCTTT	CSVEGSGTGFSEAFF
TRBV2	TRBJ2-5	.	TRBD2	TGTGCCAGCAGTGATCGGGGGGTCCAAGAGACCCAGTACTTC	CASSDRGVQETQYF
TRBV5-8	TRBJ2-5	.	.	TGTGCCAGAAACCGGAGGACAGCCCAAGAGACCCAGTACTTC	CARNRRTAQETQYF
TRBV10-3	TRBJ2-7	few	.	TGTGCCATCAGTGAGTACCCGCGGGATTCCTACGAGCAGTACTTC	CAISEYPRDSYEQYF
TRBV7-6	TRBJ2-5	.	TRBD1	TGTGCCAGCAGCTTAGTCGGGACAGACCAAGAGACCCAGTACTTC	CASSLVGTDQETQYF
TRBV9	TRBJ2-2	.	.	TGTGCCAGCAGCAGGGACTTCCTCACCGGGGAGCTGTTTTTT	CASSRDFLTGELFF
TRBV5-1	TRBJ2-3	.	TRBD2	TGCGCCAGCAGCTCACGGGGGGGCAGGCCAGATACGCAGTATTTT	CASSSRGGRPDTQYF
TRBV7-3	TRBJ2-1	.	.	TGTGCCAGCAGCCATGGTTCAGGGGCTCTCAATGAGCAGTTCTTC	CASSHGSGALNEQFF
TRBV7-9	TRBJ2-1	.	TRBD2	TGTGCCAGCAGCTCTGGGAGCGGGAGTCGGTACAATGAGCAGTTCTTC	CASSSGSGSRYNEQFF
TRBV6-5	TRBJ1-2	.	TRBD1	TGTGCCAGCAGGGACAGGGGTCAGCTAGGTGGCTACACCTTC	CASRDRGQLGGYTF
TRBV30	TRBJ2-7	.	.	TGTGCCTGGAGTGTACCCCCGGACTACCTCTACGAGCAGTACTTC	CAWSVPPDYLYEQYF
TRBV12-5	TRBJ2-7	.	.	TGTGCTAGTGCCCCCGAGGGGGATCTCTCCTACGAGCAGTACTTC	CASAPEGDLSYEQYF
TRBV6-5	TRBJ2-7	.	.	TGTGCCAGCAGACAGGGCTACGAGCAGTACTTC	CASRQGYEQYF
TRBV21-1	TRBJ2-3	.	.	TGTGCCAGCAGCACCGGGAGCGGCCCAGATACGCAGTATTTT	CASSTGSGPDTQYF
TRBV10-3	TRBJ2-1	.	.	TGTGCCATCAGTTCCTTCGCGGATGAGCAGTTCTTC	CAISSFADEQFF
TRBV6-1	TRBJ2-7	.	TRBD2	TGTGCCAGCAGTGCAGGCCTCACGGGGGGAGGTGAGCAGTACTTC	CASSAGLTGGGEQYF
TRBV7-6	TRBJ2-2	.	TRBD1	TGTGCCAGCAGCCCGCAGGGGGCACTCGGGGAGCTGTTTTTT	CASSPQGALGELFF
TRBV6-4	TRBJ2-3	.	TRBD2	TGTGCCAGCGGCACTAGCGGGAGTATCCCAGATACGCAGTATTTT	CASGTSGSIPDTQYF
TRBV15	TRBJ1-6	.	TRBD1	TGTGCCACCAGCGGATGGACAGGCGGAACCTATAATTCACCCCTCCACTTT	CATSGWTGGTYNSPLHF
TRBV7-2	TRBJ1-1	.	TRBD1	TGTGCCAGCAGCTTACCCGACAGGGTGACTGAAGCTTTCTTT	CASSLPDRVTEAFF